The following is a TCR beta chain sequence with its context. Its antigen is undetermined. Measured with immunoSEQ multiplex PCR; TCRdb has only the in-frame clones, and not every one. The sample has 100,000 to 150,000 clones; 85% to 90% are singletons. Trimming took off 5 bases at V and 8 bases at J, with 12 bases between the two ends. Germline V lookup: CDR1 LNHDA, CDR2 SQIVND (reference sequence). The CDR3 consists of 13 residues. This record comes from a study of T cell responses to AZD1222 COVID-19 vaccine. Study observations and caveats: Baseline testing showed seropositivity in only a handful of AZD1222 recipients. It should be noted that donors were predominantly white British and more often female, and clonal diversity was possibly underestimated. Regions 160-218 and 743-854 dominated among vaccine-associated CD4 TCRs spanning spike. When two AZD1222 doses had been given, Spike-specific TCR breadth and depth rose.

The specimen was peripheral blood, collected 28 days after the second AZD1222 dose. The chain is built from TRBV19 and TRBJ1-4, with D unclear. This sequence originates from an adult who received the AZD1222 COVID-19 vaccine. The CDR3 reads CASSSSGREKLFF. The DNA of the CDR3 is TGTGCCAGTAGTTCGTCGGGTCGGGAAAAACTGTTTTTT.